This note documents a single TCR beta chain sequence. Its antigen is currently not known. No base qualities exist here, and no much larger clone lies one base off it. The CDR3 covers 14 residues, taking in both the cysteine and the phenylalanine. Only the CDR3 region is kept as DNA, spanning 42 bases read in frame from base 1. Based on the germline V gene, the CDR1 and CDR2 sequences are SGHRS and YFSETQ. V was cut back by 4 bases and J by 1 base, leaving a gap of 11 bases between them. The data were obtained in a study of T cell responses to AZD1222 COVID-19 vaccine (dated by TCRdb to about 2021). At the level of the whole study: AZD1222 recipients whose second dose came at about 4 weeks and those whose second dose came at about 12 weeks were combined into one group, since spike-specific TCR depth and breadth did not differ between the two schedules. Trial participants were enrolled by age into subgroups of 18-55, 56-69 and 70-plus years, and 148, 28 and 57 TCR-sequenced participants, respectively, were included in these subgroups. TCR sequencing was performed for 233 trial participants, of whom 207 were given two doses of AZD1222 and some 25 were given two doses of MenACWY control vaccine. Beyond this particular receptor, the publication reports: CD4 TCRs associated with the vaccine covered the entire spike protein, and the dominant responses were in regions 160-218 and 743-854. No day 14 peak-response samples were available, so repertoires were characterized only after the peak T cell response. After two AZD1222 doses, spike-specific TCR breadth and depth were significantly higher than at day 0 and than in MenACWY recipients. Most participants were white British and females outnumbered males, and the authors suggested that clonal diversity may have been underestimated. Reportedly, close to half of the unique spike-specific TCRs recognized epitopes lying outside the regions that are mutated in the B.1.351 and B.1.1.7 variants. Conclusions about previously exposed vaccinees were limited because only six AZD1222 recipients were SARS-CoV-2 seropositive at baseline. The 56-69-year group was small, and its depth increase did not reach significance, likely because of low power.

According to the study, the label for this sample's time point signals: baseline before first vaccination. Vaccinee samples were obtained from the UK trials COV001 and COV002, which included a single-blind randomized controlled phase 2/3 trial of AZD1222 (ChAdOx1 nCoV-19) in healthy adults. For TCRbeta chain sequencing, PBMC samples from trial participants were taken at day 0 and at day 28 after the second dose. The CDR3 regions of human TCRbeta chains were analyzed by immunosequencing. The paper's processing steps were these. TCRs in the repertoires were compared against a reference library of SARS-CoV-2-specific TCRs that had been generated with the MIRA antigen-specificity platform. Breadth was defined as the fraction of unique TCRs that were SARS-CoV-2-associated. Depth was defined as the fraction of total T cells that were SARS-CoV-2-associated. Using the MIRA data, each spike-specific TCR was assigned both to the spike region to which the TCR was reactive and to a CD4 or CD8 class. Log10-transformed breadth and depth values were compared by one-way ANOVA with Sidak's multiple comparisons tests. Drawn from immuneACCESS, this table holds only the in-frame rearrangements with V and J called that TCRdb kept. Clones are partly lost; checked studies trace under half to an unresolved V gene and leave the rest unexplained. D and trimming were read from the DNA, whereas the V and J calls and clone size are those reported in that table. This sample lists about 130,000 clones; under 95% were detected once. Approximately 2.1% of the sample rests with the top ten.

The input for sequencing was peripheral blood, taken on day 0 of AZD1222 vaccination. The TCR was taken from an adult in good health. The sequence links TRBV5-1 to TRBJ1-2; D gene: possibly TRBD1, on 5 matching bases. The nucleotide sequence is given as TGCGCCAGCAGCGCCGGGGACCTTAACTATGGCTACACCTTC. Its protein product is CASSAGDLNYGYTF.